This paragraph covers one T cell receptor beta chain sequence. Antigen specificity is unknown. Researchers put TCRalpha and TCRbeta cDNA through two nested PCRs lasting about 17 and 10 cycles. TCRdb reanalyzed the 5' RACE reads, giving one entry per CDR3 protein sequence and no DNA. Its table records about 200,000 distinct CDR3 sequences. This sample was included in a study of monozygotic twins with inflammatory bowel disease. Findings and caveats of the study: Patient-specific immunosuppressive treatments may have made repertoires more variable.

The CDR3 is 15 residues long. Germline CDR1 reads SGHVS; CDR2 reads FNYEAQ. This TCR was recovered from a human donor with ulcerative colitis or Crohn's disease, or a healthy co-twin of an affected twin (not recorded which). The V and J genes are TRBV7-6 and TRBJ1-1; TCRdb's assignment of TRBD1 cannot be checked, as there is no DNA. The material sequenced was blood. The CDR3: CASSPAGALNTEAFF.